The 3 T cell receptor beta chains below were found in one sample sequenced in a study of persistence of HIV-infected CD4 T cells. Antigen specificity for these receptors is unknown. This nonspecific control used anti-CD3/anti-CD28 bead stimulation of CD4+ T cells. Sorting of responding CD4+ T cells relied on upregulated CD40 ligand together with CD69. Sequencing used immunoSEQ version 4 in survey mode. The data were produced by immunoSEQ multiplex PCR, yet TCRdb's version contains in-frame clones alone and is incomplete. Among 40,000 to 60,000 clones listed, about nine tenths were seen once. Sequencing was performed on CD4+ T cells sorted from PBMCs after roughly 18-hour stimulation, taken from a patient who received antiretroviral therapy. These receptors were obtained from an adult woman with HIV who was CMV-seropositive.

This rearrangement joins TRBV4-1 to TRBJ2-3; TRBD2 agrees at 16 bases. This CDR3 has 18 amino acids. J lost 4 bases, V lost 1 base, and 5 bases had no gene match. Germline CDR1 reads MGHRA; CDR2 reads YSYEKL. The CDR3 is CASSQALGLAGGPDTQYF. The CDR3 DNA reads TGCGCCAGCAGCCAAGCTCTGGGACTAGCGGGAGGGCCAGATACGCAGTATTTT.

The rearrangement links TRBV24-1 to TRBJ2-3; D is possibly TRBD1 (5 bases). The CDR3 length is 16 residues. Germline V gene lookup returns CDR1 KGHDR and CDR2 SFDVKD. Deletions cut 6 bases from V and 0 bases from J, with 15 bases between. CDR3 nucleotides: TGTGCCACCAGTCATCAGGGTTTTAGTAGCACAGATACGCAGTATTTT. Amino acid sequence: CATSHQGFSSTDTQYF.

The CDR3: CASSEEDDEAFF. The CDR3 DNA reads TGTGCCAGCAGTGAAGAGGACGATGAAGCTTTCTTT. This rearrangement joins TRBV2 to TRBJ1-1; D gene unclear. Germline CDR1 SNHLY, CDR2 FYNNEI. The V and J ends lost 1 base and 7 bases respectively, with 7 bases between them. The CDR3 sequence is 12 residues long.